The T cell receptor beta chain described here comes from a study of T cells in Graves' hyperthyroidism and ophthalmopathy. Per germline, CDR1 MNHEY and CDR2 SVGAGI. The CDR3 runs to 13 residues. Trimming removed 2 bases at V and 4 bases at J, with 6 bases between. RNA transcripts gave rise to amplified TCR beta CDR3 regions. Primed by the HTBI set, a first-round RT-PCR was run on the TCR CDR3. TCRdb recomputed calls from the multiplex PCR reads with MiXCR, one row per CDR3 protein. Of 550,000 to 600,000 distinct CDR3 sequences in the sample, around 42% were seen once. The material sequenced was peripheral blood or thyroid tissue (not recorded which). The chain joins TRBV6-5 to TRBJ1-3, with D hard to call. The sequence derives from an adult woman with Graves' disease, either hyperthyroidism or ophthalmopathy (not recorded which). As DNA, the CDR3 is TGTGCCAGCAGTTACAATAGCGGAAACACCATATATTTT. This sequence encodes CASSYNSGNTIYF.